This entry features one T cell receptor beta chain sequence. Its target is not known. There are 12 residues in the CDR3. Trimming took 4 bases from V and 5 from J, leaving 11 bases between them. Germline values: CDR1 SQVTM, CDR2 ANQGSEA. TCRbeta library preparation incorporated unique molecular identifiers. TCRdb passed the PCR reads through MiXCR, listing each CDR3 protein once. The sample shows around 600,000 distinct CDR3 sequences, 20% to 25% of them seen only once. The sample is drawn from a study of T-cell reconstitution after alpha-beta-depleted transplantation in children. Study outcomes and limitations: Two months or so post-transplant, alpha-beta T cells reportedly derived from several hundred expanded graft clones. The main origin of T-cell counts and diversity one year after transplant was newly produced T cells.

The sample here was PBMCs, mostly from graft donor cells, taken 360 days after TCRalphabeta/CD19-depleted stem cell transplant. The receptor's source is a boy in the first two years of life who had a stem cell transplant for acute myeloid leukemia, so the T cells may come from the graft donor. The genes are TRBV29-1 and TRBJ1-1; D gene ambiguous. The chain's CDR3 is CSVVRDLTEAFF. The CDR3 DNA reads as TGCAGCGTTGTGAGGGATTTAACTGAAGCTTTCTTT.